This T cell receptor beta chain was sequenced for a study of T cells in Graves' hyperthyroidism and ophthalmopathy. TCR beta CDR3 regions were amplified from RNA. HTBI primers were the set used in a first-round RT-PCR of the TCR CDR3. TCRdb re-called the multiplex PCR reads through MiXCR, storing one row per CDR3 protein. The table records fewer than 350,000 distinct CDR3 sequences, roughly 15% of them present only once. Participants, patients aged 18 to 65, had newly diagnosed hyperthyroidism with a duration under 2 months. Preceding any ophthalmopathy symptoms, the blood sample dates from first hyperthyroidism diagnosis. The CDR3 loop spans 13 amino acids. V lost 4 bases, J lost 6 bases, and 10 bases lay in between. CDR1 and CDR2 from the germline V gene are SEHNR and FQNEAQ (reference sequence). This clonotype showed up many times.

This rearrangement joins TRBV7-9 to TRBJ2-1; possible D gene TRBD2, 5 bases. The sequence was collected from a woman aged 50 to 65 with Graves' hyperthyroidism that later progressed to Graves' ophthalmopathy. Material for sequencing was blood. The DNA for the CDR3 is TGTGCCAGCAGCTCCCCGGGGAGCAATGAGCAGTTCTTC. Translated: CASSSPGSNEQFF.